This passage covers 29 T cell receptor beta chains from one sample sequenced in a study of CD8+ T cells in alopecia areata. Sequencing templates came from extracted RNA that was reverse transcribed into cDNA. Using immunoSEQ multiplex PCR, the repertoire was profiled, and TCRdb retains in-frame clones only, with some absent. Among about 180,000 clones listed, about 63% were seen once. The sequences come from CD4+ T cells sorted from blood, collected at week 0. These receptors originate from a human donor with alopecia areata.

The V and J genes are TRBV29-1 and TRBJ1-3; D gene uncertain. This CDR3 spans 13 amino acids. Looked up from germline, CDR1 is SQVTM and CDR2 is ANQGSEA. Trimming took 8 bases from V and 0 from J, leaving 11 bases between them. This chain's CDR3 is CSIRPSSGNTIYF. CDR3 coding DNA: TGCAGCATCCGGCCGAGCTCTGGAAACACCATATATTTT.

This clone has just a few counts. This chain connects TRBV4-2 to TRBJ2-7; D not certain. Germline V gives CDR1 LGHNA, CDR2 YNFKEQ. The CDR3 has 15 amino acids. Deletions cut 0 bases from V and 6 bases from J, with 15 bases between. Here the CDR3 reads CASSQDAQLVSEQYF. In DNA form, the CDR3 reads TGTGCCAGCAGCCAAGACGCCCAATTGGTGTCCGAGCAGTACTTC.

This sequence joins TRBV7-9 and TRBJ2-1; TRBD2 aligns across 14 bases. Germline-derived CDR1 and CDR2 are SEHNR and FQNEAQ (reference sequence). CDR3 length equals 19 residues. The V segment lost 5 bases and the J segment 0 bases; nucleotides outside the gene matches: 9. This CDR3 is CASSLRLAGGISSYNEQFF. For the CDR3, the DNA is TGTGCCAGCAGCCTCCGACTAGCGGGGGGGATTAGCTCCTACAATGAGCAGTTCTTC.

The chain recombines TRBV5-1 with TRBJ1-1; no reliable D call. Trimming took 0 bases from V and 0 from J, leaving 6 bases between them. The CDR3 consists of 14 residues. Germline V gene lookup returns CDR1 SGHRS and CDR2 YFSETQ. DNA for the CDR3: TGCGCCAGCAGCTTGGCCGTCGTGAACACTGAAGCTTTCTTT. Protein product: CASSLAVVNTEAFF.

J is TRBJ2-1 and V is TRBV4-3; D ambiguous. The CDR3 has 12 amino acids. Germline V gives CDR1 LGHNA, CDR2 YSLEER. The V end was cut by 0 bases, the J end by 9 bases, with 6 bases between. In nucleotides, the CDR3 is TGCGCCAGCAGCCAAGATTTTGGTGAGCAGTTCTTC. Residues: CASSQDFGEQFF.

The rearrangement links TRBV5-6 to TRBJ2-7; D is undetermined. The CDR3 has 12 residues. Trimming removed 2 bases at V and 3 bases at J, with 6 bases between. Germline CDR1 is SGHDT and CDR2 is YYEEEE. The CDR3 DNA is TGTGCCAGCAGCTTCCTGGACTACGAGCAGTACTTC. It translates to CASSFLDYEQYF. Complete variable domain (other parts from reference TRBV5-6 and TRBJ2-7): DAGVTQSPTHLIKTRGQQVTLRCSPKSGHDTVSWYQQALGQGPQFIFQYYEEEERQRGNFPDRFSGHQFPNYSSELNVNALLLGDSALYLCASSFLDYEQYFGPGTRLTVT.

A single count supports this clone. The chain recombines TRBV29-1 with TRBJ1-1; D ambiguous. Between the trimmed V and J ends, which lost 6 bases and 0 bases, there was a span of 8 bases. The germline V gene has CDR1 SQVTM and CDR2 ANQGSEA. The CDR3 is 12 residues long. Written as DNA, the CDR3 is TGCAGCGTGGCCGTAATGAACACTGAAGCTTTCTTT. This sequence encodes CSVAVMNTEAFF.

Here the CDR3 DNA reads TGCAGCGTCGCTCCACAGGAGCCAGTCACAGATACGCAGTATTTT. This gives the protein CSVAPQEPVTDTQYF. The chain carries TRBV29-1 and TRBJ2-3; D may be TRBD1 (5 bases). CDR1 SQVTM and CDR2 ANQGSEA come from the germline V gene. The CDR3 sequence is 15 residues long. V was cut by 6 bases and J by 2 bases, with 18 bases left in between.

The CDR3 region has the DNA TGTGCCAGCAGCCGAGGGACAGGGAAGGACACCGGGGAGCTGTTTTTT. Amino acids: CASSRGTGKDTGELFF. The chain links TRBV5-4 to TRBJ2-2; 9 bases line up with TRBD1. The CDR3 totals 16 residues. V gave up 4 bases and J gave up 3 bases; unmatched junction bases: 7. Per germline, CDR1 SGHNT and CDR2 YYREEE (reference sequence).

CDR3 sequence reads: CASSVDRDQPQHF. DNA for the CDR3: TGTGCCAGCAGCGTGGACAGGGATCAGCCCCAGCATTTT. The V gene is TRBV2, the J gene TRBJ1-5; 8 positions match TRBD1. V lost 6 bases and J lost 5; bases outside the gene matches: 3. Germline-derived CDR1 and CDR2 are SNHLY and FYNNEI. The CDR3 sequence is 13 residues long.

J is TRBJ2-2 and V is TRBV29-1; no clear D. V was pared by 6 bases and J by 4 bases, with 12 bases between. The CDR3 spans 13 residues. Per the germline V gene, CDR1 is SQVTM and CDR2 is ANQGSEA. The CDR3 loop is CSVWVQSTGELFF. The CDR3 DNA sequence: TGCAGCGTGTGGGTTCAAAGCACCGGGGAGCTGTTTTTT.

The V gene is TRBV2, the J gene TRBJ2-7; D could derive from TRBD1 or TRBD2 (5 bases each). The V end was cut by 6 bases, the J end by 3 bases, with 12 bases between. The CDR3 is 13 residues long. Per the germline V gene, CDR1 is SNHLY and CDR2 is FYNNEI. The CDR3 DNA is TGTGCCAGCAGCGGGGACCGATTCTACGAGCAGTACTTC. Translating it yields CASSGDRFYEQYF.

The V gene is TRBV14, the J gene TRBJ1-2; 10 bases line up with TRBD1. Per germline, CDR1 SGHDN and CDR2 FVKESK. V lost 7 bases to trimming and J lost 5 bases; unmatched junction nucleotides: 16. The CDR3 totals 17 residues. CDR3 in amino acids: CASTLRGAGTGVYGYTF. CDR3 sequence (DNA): TGTGCCAGCACTCTGAGGGGCGCCGGGACAGGGGTTTATGGCTACACCTTC.

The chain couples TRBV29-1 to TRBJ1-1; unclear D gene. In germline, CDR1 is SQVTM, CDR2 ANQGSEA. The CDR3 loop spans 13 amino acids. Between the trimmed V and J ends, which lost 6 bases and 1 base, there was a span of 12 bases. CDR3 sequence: CSVSGISNTEAFF. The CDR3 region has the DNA TGCAGCGTATCTGGGATATCGAACACTGAAGCTTTCTTT.

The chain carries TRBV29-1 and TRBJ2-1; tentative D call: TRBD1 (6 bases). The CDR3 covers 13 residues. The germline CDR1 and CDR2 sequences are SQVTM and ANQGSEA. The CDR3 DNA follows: TGCAGTTGTGGACAGAGCTCCTACAATGAGCAGTTCTTC. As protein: CSCGQSSYNEQFF.

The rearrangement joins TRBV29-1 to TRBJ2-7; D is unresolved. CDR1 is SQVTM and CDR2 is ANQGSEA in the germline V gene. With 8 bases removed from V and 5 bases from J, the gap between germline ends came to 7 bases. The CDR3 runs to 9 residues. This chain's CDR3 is CSTNHEQYF. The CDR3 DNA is TGCAGCACTAACCACGAGCAGTACTTC.

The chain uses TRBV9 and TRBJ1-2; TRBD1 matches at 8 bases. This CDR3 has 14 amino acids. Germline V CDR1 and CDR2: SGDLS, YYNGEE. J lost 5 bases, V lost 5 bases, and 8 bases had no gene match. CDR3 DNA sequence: TGTGCCAGCAGTGAAGGACAGGGACTATATGGCTACACCTTC. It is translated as CASSEGQGLYGYTF.

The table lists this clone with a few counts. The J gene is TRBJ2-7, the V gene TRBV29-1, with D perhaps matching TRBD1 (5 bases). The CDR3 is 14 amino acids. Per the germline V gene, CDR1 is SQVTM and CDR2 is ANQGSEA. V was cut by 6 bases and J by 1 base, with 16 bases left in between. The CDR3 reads CSVADHGASYEQYF. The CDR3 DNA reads TGCAGCGTCGCAGACCATGGGGCTTCCTACGAGCAGTACTTC.

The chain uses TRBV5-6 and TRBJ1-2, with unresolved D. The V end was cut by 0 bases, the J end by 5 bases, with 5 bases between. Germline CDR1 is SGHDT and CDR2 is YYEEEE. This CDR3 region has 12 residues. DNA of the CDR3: TGTGCCAGCAGCTTGGATGGGTATGGCTACACCTTC. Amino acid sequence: CASSLDGYGYTF.

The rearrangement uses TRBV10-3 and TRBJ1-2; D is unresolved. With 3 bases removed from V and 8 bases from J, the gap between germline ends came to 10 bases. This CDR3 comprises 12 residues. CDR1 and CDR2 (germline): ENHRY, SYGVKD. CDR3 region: CAISDSSVGYTF. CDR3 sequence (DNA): TGTGCCATCAGTGATTCTTCCGTAGGCTACACCTTC.

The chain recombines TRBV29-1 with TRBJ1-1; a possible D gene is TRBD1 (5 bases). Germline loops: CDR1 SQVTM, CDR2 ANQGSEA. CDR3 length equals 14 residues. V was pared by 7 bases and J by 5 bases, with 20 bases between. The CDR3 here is CSAGGAGVTTEAFF. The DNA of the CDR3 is TGCAGCGCAGGAGGGGCCGGGGTAACAACTGAAGCTTTCTTT.

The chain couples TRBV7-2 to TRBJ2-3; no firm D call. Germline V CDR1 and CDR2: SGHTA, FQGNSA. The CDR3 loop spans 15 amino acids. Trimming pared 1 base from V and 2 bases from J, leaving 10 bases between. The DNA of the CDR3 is TGTGCCAGCAGCTTAGACGGGTACTACACAGATACGCAGTATTTT. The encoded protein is CASSLDGYYTDTQYF.

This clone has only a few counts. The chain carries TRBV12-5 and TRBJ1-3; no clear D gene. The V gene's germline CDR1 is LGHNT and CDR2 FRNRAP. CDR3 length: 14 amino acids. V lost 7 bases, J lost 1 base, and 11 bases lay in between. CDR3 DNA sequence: TGTGCTAGTGCCCTCGTCCAATCTGGAAACACCATATATTTT. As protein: CASALVQSGNTIYF.

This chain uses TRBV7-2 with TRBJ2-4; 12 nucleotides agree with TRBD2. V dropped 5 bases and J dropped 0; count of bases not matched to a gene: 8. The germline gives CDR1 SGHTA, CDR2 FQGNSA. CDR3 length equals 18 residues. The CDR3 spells CASSARLAGALAKNIQYF. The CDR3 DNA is TGTGCCAGCAGCGCAAGACTAGCGGGGGCCCTAGCCAAAAACATTCAGTACTTC.

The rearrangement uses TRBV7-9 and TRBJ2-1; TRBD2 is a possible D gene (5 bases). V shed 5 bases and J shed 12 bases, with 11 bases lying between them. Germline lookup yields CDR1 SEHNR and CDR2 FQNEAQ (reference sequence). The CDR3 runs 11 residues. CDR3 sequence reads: CASSPGGGQFF. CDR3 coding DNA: TGTGCCAGCAGCCCAGGAGGAGGGCAGTTCTTC.

The CDR3: CASSLPSGANVLTF. CDR3 nucleotides: TGTGCCAGCTCACTCCCCTCTGGGGCCAACGTCCTGACTTTC. The gene calls are TRBV18 and TRBJ2-6; D unclear. The CDR3 is 14 residues long. CDR1 is KGHSH, CDR2 LQKENI, per germline. V shed 4 bases and J shed 0 bases, with 4 bases lying between them.

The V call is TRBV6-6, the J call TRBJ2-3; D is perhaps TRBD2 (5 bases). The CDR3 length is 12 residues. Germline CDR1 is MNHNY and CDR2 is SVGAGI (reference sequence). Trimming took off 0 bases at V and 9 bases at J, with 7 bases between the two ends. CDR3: CASSYSSGTQYF. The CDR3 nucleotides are TGTGCCAGCAGTTACTCGAGCGGAACGCAGTATTTT.

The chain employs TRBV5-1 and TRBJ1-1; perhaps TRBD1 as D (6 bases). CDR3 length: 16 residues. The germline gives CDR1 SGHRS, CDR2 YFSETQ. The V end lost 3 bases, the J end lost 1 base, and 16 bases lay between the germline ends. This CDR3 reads CASSSSPQTGNTEAFF. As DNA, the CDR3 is TGCGCCAGCAGCTCGTCCCCCCAGACAGGGAACACTGAAGCTTTCTTT.

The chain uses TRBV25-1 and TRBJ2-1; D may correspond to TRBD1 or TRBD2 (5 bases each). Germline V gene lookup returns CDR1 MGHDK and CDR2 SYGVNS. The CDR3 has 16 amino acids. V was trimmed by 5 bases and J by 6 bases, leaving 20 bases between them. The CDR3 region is CASSTRDRGISNEQFF. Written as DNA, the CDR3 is TGTGCCAGCAGTACTCGGGACCGAGGCATATCCAATGAGCAGTTCTTC.